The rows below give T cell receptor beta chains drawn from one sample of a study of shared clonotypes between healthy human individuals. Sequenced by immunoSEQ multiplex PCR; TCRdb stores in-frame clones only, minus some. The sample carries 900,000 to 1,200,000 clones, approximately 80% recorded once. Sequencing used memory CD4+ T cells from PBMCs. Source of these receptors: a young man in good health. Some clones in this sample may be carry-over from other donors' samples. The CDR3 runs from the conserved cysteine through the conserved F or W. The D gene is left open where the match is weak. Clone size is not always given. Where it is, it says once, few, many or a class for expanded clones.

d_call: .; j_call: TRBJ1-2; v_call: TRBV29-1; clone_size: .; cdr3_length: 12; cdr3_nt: TGCAGCGTTGAAGTTGGACTTAGGGGCTACACCTTC; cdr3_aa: CSVEVGLRGYTF
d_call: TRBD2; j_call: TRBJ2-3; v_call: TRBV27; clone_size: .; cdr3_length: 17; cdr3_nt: TGTGCCAGCAGTTTATTACGACTAGCGGGAGGGCCAGATACGCAGTATTTT; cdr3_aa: CASSLLRLAGGPDTQYF
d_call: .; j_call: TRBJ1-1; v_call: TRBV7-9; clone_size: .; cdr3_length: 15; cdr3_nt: TGTGCCAGCAGCTTAGGAGCAGCGATGAACACTGAAGCTTTCTTT; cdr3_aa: CASSLGAAMNTEAFF
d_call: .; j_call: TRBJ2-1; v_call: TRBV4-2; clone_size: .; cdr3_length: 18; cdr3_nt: TGTGCCAGCAGCCAACGGGCTATGCGGGACTTAACCTACAATGAGCAGTTCTTC; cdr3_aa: CASSQRAMRDLTYNEQFF
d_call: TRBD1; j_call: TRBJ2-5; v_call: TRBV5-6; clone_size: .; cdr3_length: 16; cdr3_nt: TGTGCCAGCAGCTTGGCAGTCGCCAGGGGGCTAGAGACCCAGTACTTC; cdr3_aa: CASSLAVARGLETQYF
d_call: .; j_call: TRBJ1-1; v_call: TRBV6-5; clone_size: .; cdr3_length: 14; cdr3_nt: TGTGCCAGCAGTTCGTCAGGTGGGAACACTGAAGCTTTCTTT; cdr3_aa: CASSSSGGNTEAFF
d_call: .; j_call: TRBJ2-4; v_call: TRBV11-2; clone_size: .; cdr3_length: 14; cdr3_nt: TGTGCCAGCAGCCCTTCTCTAGCCAAAAACATTCAGTACTTC; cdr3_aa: CASSPSLAKNIQYF
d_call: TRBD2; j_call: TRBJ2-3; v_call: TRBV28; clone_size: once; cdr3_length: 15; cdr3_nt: TGTGCCAGCAGTCTTAGCGGGACCAGCACAGATACGCAGTATTTT; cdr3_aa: CASSLSGTSTDTQYF
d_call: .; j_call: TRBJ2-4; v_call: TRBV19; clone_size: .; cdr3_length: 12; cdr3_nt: TGTGCCAGTAGTGCCCGGGGTAACATTCAGTACTTC; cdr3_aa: CASSARGNIQYF
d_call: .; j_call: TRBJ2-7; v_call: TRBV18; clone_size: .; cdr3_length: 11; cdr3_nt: TGTGCCAGCTCACTTTTAATCGAGCAGTACTTC; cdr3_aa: CASSLLIEQYF
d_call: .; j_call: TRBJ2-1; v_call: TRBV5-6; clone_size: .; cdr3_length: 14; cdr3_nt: TGTGCCAGCAGCTTGGTCCAGTTTGTGGGTGAGCAGTTCTTC; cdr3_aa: CASSLVQFVGEQFF
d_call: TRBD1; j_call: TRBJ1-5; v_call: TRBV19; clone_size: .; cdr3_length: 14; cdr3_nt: TGTGCCAGTAGCCTAACAGGGGGTAATCAGCCCCAGCATTTT; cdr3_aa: CASSLTGGNQPQHF
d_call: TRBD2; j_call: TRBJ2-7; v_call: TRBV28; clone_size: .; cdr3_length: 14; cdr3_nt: TGTGCCAGCAGTTTGGGGGGGACCCTTTACGAGCAGTACTTC; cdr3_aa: CASSLGGTLYEQYF
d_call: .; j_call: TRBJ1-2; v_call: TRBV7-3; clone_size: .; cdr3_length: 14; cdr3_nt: TGTGCCAGCAGCCCTAAGGGCGGGGTTTATGGCTACACCTTC; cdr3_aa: CASSPKGGVYGYTF
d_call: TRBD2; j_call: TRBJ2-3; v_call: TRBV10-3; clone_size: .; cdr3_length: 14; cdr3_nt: TGTGCCATCAGGAAGACTAGCGGCACAGATACGCAGTATTTT; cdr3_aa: CAIRKTSGTDTQYF
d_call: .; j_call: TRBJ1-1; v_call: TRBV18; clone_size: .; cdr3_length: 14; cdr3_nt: TGTGCCAGCTCACCATACATCACGGGTGAGGGGGCTTTCTTT; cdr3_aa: CASSPYITGEGAFF
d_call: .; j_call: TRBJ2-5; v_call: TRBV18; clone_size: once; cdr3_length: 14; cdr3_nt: TGTGCCAGCTCACGAAACACCGGCCAAGAGACCCAGTACTTC; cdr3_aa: CASSRNTGQETQYF
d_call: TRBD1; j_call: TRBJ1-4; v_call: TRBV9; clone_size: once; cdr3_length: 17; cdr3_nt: TGTGCCAGCAGCGTTGGGACAGGGGGCTTCTCGGGTGAAAAACTGTTTTTT; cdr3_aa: CASSVGTGGFSGEKLFF
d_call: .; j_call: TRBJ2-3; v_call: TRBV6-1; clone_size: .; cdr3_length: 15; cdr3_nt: TGTGCCAGCAGTGAAGGGTGGTTTGGGGCAGATACGCAGTATTTT; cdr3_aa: CASSEGWFGADTQYF
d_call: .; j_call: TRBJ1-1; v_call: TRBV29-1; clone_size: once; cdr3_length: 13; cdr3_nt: TGCAGCGTTGTGCGCTCAGGGGACACTGAAGCTTTCTTT; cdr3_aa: CSVVRSGDTEAFF
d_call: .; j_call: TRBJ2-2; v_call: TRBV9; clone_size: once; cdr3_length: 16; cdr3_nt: TGTGCCAGCAGCGGCGGGACAGAAGTTATCACCGGGGAGCTGTTTTTT; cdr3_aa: CASSGGTEVITGELFF
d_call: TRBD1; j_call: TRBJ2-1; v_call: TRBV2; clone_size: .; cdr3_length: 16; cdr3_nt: TGTGCCAGCAGTGGACAGGGCAATCCTCCCTACAATGAGCAGTTCTTC; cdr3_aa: CASSGQGNPPYNEQFF
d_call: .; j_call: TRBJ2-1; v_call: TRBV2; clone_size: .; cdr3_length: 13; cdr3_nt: TGTGCCAGCAACCGGGATTCCTACAATGAGCAGTTCTTC; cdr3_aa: CASNRDSYNEQFF
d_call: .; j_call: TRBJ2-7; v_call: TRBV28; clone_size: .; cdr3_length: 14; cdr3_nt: TGTGCCAGCAGTCGACTAGGCTCCTCCTACGAGCAGTACTTC; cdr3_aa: CASSRLGSSYEQYF
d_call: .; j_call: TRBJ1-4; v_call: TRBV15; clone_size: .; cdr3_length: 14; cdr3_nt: TGTGCCACCAGCAGAGATTGGGACAATGAAAAACTGTTTTTT; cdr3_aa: CATSRDWDNEKLFF
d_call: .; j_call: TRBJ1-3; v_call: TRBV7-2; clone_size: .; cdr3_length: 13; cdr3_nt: TGTGCCAGCAGCCAAGAAGTAAGGAACACCATATATTTT; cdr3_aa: CASSQEVRNTIYF
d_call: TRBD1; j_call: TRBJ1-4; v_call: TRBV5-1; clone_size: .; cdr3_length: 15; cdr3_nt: TGCGCCAGCACCCAGACAGGGGGCTGGAGCGAAAAACTGTTTTTT; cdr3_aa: CASTQTGGWSEKLFF
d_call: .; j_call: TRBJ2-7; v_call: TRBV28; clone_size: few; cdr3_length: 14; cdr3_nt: TGTGCCAGCAGAACTACCCGGGACCCTGGGGAGCAGTACTTC; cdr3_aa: CASRTTRDPGEQYF
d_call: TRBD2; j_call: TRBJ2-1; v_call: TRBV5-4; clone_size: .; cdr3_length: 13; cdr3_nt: TGTGCCAGCGGTCCTAGCGGGAGGGGTGAGCAGTTCTTC; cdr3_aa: CASGPSGRGEQFF
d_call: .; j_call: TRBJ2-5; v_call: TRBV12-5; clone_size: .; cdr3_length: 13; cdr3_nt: TGTGCTAGTGGTTTGGCCCCAGTGGAGACCCAGTACTTC; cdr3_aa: CASGLAPVETQYF
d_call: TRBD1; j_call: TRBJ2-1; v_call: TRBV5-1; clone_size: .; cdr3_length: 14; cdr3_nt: TGCGCCAGCAGCTTGGGACAGGGCTACAATGAGCAGTTCTTC; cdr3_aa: CASSLGQGYNEQFF
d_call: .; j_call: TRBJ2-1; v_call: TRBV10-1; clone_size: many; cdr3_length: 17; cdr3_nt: TGCGCCAGCAGTGAAAAAGTCTCTAGGACTGGGTACAATGAGCAGTTCTTC; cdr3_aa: CASSEKVSRTGYNEQFF
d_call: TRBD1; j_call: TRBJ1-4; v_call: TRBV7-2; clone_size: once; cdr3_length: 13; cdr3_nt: TGTGCCAGCAGCCGGGACAGGGATGAAAAACTGTTTTTT; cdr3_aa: CASSRDRDEKLFF
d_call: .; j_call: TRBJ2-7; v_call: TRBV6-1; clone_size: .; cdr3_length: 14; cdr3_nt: TGTGCCAGCAGCGTCATACAGGGCACCTACGAGCAGTACTTC; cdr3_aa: CASSVIQGTYEQYF
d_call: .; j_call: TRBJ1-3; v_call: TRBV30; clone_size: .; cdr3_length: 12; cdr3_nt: TGTGCCTGGAGTGTTCTTGGAAACACCATATATTTT; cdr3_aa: CAWSVLGNTIYF
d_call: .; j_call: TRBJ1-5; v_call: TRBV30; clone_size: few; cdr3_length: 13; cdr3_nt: TGTGCCTGGAGTGACAGCAGCAATCAGCCCCAGCATTTT; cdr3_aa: CAWSDSSNQPQHF
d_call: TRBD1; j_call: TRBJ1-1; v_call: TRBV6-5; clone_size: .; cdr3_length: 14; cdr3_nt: TGTGCCACAAAGATCCGGACAGGCTACACTGAAGCTTTCTTT; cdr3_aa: CATKIRTGYTEAFF
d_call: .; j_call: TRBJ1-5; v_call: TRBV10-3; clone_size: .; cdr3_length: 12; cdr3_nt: TGTGCCATCAGTGAGACAGGGCCGCCCCAGCATTTT; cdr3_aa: CAISETGPPQHF
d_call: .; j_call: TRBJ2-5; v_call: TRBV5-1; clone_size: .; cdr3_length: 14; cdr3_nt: TGCGCCAGCAGCTTGGGGCAGCAAGGAGAGACCCAGTACTTC; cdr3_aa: CASSLGQQGETQYF
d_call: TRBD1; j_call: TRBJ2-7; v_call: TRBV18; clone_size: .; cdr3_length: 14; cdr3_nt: TGTGCCAGCTCGCGACGGACAGGGGGCGACGAGCAGTACTTC; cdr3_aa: CASSRRTGGDEQYF
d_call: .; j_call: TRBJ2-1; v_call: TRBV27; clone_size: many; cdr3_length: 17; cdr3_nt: TGTGCCAGCAGTCCTTGGCTAGCTGGGAACTCCTACAATGAGCAGTTCTTC; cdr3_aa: CASSPWLAGNSYNEQFF
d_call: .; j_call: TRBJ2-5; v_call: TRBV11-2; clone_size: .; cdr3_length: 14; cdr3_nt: TGTGCCAGCAGCCCCCCCGCAGTTTCGGAGACCCAGTACTTC; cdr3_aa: CASSPPAVSETQYF
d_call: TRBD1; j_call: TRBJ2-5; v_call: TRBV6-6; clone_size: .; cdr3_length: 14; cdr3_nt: TGTGCCAGCTACCGGACAGGGTCAAAAGAGACCCAGTACTTC; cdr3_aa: CASYRTGSKETQYF
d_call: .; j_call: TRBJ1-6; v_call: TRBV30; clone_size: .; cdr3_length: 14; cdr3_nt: TGTGCCTGGAGTGTAGGACTTACTGGTTCACCCCTCCACTTT; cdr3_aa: CAWSVGLTGSPLHF
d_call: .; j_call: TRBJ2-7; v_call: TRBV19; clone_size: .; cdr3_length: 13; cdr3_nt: TGTGCCAGTAGTATAGCTTATAGCCGCGAGCAGTACTTC; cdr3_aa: CASSIAYSREQYF
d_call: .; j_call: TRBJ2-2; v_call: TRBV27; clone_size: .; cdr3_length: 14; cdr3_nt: TGTGCCAGCAGTTTAGGGTGGGGTAACGGGGAGCTGTTTTTT; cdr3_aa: CASSLGWGNGELFF